This T cell receptor beta chain is from a study of Tregs in tolerant kidney transplant recipients. Broader study findings: The most relevant donor-specific Treg TCRbeta repertoire apparently came from expansion with activated donor B cells. This study did not directly address biological reproducibility.

Sequenced by immunoSEQ multiplex PCR; TCRdb stores in-frame clones only, minus some. The sample records 85,000 to 95,000 clones, approximately 90% being singletons. Comment on this clone: Its antigen is unknown.

This CDR3 is built from 14 residues. CDR1 and CDR2 (germline): MNHEY, SVGAGI. Trimming took 4 bases from V and 7 from J; bases not matched to a gene: 4. This receptor was obtained from a human donor in good health. The chain uses TRBV6-5 and TRBJ2-1, with 10 positions matching TRBD1. Sequencing was performed on CD8+ T cells from blood. CDR3 coding DNA: TGTGCCAGCAGTTCCGGGACAGGGGTGAATGAGCAGTTCTTC. It specifies CASSSGTGVNEQFF.